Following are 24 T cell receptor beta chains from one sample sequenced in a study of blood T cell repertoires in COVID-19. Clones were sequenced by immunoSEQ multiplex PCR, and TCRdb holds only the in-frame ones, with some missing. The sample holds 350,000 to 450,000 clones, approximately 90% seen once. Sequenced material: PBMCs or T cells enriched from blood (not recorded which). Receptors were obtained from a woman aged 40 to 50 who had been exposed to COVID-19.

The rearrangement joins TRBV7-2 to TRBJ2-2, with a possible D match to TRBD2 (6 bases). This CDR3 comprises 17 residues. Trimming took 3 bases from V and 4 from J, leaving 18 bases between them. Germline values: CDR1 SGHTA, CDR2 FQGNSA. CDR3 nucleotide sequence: TGTGCCAGCAGCTTGACCGGGGTCCTAGCGCTCACCGGGGAGCTGTTTTTT. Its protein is CASSLTGVLALTGELFF. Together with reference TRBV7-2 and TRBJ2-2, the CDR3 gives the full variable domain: GAGVSQSPSNKVTEKGKDVELRCDPISGHTALYWYRQSLGQGLEFLIYFQGNSAPDKSGLPSDRFSAERTGGSVSTLTIQRTQQEDSAVYLCASSLTGVLALTGELFFGEGSRLTVL.

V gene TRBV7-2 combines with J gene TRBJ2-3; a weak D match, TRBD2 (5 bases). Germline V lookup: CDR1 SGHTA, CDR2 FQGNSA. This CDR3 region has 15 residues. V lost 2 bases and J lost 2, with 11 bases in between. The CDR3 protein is CASSLLSGITDTQYF. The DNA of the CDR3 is TGTGCCAGCAGCTTACTCTCGGGGATCACAGATACGCAGTATTTT. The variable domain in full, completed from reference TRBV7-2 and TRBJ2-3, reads GAGVSQSPSNKVTEKGKDVELRCDPISGHTALYWYRQSLGQGLEFLIYFQGNSAPDKSGLPSDRFSAERTGGSVSTLTIQRTQQEDSAVYLCASSLLSGITDTQYFGPGTRLTVL.

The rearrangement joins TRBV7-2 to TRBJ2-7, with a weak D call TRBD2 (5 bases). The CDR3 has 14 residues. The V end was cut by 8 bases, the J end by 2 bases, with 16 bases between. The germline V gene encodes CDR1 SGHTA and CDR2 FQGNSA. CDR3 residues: CASSPTTGAYEQYF. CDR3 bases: TGTGCCAGCTCCCCAACTACCGGGGCCTACGAGCAGTACTTC.

CDR3 DNA sequence: TGTGCCAGCAGCCATCCGGGACAGGGGGCCTACGAGCAGTACTTC. This codes for CASSHPGQGAYEQYF. The chain has TRBV5-4 and TRBJ2-7; the match to TRBD1 covers 11 bases. Germline assignment: CDR1 SGHNT and CDR2 YYREEE (reference sequence). The junction had 5 bases not matched to a gene; V was cut back by 4 bases and J by 2 bases. The CDR3 covers 15 residues.

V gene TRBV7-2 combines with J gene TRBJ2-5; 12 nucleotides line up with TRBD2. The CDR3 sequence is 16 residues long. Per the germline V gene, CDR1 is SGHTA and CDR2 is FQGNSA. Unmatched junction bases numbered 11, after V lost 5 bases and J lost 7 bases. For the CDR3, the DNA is TGTGCCAGCAGCCCCATGGCGGCTAGCGGGGGGGGGACCCAGTACTTC. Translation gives CASSPMAASGGGTQYF.

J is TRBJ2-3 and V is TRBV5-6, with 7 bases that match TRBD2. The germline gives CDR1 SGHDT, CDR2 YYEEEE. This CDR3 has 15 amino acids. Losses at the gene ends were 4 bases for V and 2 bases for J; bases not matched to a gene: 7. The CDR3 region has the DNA TGTGCCAGCAGCCGCGGGACTACCTACACAGATACGCAGTATTTT. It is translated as CASSRGTTYTDTQYF. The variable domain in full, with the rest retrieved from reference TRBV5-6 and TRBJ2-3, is DAGVTQSPTHLIKTRGQQVTLRCSPKSGHDTVSWYQQALGQGPQFIFQYYEEEERQRGNFPDRFSGHQFPNYSSELNVNALLLGDSALYLCASSRGTTYTDTQYFGPGTRLTVL.

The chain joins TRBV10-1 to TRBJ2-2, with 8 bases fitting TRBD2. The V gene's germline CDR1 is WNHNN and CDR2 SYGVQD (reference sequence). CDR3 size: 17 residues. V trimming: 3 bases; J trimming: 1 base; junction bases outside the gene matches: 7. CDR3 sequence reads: CASSEPGGPKNTGELFF. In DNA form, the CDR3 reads TGCGCCAGCAGTGAACCGGGAGGGCCTAAGAACACCGGGGAGCTGTTTTTT.

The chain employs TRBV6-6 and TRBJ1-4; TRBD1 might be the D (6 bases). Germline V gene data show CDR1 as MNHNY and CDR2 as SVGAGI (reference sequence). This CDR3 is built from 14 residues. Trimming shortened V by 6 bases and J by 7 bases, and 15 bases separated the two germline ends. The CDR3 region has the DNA TGTGCCAGCAGAAAGCAGGACAGTTTTGAAAAACTGTTTTTT. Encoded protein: CASRKQDSFEKLFF.

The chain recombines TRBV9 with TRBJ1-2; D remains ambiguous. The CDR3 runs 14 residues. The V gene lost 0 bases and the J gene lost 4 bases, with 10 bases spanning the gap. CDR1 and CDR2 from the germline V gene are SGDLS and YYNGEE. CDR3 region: CASSVVSGPYGYTF. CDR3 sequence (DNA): TGTGCCAGCAGCGTAGTGTCAGGCCCCTATGGCTACACCTTC.

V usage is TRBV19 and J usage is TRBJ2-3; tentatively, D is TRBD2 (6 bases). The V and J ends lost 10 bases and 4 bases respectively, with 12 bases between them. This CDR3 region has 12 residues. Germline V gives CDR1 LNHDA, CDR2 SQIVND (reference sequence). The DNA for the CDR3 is TGTGCCACGCGGGATTCGGCAGATACGCAGTATTTT. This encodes CATRDSADTQYF.

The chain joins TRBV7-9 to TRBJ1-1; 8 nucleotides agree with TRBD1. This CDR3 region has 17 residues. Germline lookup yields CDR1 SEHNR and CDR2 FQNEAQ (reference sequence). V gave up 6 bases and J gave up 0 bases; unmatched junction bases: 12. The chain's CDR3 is CASRTKTQGEMNTEAFF. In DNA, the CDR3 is TGTGCCAGCAGGACTAAAACACAGGGGGAGATGAACACTGAAGCTTTCTTT.

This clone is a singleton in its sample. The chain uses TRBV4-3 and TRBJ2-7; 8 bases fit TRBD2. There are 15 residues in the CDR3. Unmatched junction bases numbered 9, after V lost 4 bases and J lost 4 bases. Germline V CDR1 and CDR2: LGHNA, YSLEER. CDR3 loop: CASSRMSGSQYEQYF. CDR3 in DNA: TGCGCCAGCAGCCGTATGAGCGGGAGTCAATACGAGCAGTACTTC.

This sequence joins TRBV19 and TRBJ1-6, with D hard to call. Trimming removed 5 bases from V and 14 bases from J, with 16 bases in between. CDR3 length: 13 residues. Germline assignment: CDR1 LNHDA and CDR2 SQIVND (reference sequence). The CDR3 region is CASSPDEGRALHF. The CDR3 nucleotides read TGTGCCAGTAGTCCTGACGAGGGTCGGGCCCTCCACTTT.

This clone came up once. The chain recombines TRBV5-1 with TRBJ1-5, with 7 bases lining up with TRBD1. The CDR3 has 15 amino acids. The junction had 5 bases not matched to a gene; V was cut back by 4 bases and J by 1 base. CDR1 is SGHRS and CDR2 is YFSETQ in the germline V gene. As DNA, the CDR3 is TGCGCCAGCAGCCCGACAGGGAGGAGCAATCAGCCCCAGCATTTT. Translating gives CASSPTGRSNQPQHF.

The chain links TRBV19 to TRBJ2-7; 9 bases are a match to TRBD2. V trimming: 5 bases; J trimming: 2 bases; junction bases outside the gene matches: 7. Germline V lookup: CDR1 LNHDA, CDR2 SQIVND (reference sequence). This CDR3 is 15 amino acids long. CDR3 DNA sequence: TGTGCCAGTAGTCCTTCTAGCGGGGTGACCTACGAGCAGTACTTC. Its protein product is CASSPSSGVTYEQYF.

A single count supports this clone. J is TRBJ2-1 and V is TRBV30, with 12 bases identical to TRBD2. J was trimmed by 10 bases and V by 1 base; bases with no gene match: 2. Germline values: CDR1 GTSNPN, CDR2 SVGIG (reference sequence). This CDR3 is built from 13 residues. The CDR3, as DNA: TGTGCCTGGAGTGGTGGACTAGCGGGAGAGCAGTTCTTC. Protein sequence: CAWSGGLAGEQFF.

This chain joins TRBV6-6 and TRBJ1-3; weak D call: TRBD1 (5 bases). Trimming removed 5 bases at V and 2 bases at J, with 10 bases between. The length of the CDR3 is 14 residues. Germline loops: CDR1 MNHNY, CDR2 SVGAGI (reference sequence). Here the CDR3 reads CASSTAGPGNTIYF. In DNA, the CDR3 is TGTGCCAGCAGTACCGCGGGGCCTGGAAACACCATATATTTT.

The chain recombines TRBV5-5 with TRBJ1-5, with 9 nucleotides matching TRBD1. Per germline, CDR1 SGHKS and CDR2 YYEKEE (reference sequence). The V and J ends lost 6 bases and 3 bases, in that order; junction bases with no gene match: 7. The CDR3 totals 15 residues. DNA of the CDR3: TGTGCCAGCACCCGGACAGGGGAGGACAATCAGCCCCAGCATTTT. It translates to CASTRTGEDNQPQHF.

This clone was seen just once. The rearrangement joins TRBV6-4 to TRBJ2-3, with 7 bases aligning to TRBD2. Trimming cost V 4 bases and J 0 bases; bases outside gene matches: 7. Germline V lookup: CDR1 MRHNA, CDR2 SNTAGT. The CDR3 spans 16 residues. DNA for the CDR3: TGTGCCAGCAGTGCGGAGCGGGGTATTAGCACAGATACGCAGTATTTT. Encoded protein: CASSAERGISTDTQYF.

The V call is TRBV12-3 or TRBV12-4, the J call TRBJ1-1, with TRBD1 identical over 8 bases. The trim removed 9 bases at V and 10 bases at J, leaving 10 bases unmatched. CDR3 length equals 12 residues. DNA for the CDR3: TGTGCCAGTAACGGCAGGGGGCTACGAGCTTTCTTT. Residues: CASNGRGLRAFF.

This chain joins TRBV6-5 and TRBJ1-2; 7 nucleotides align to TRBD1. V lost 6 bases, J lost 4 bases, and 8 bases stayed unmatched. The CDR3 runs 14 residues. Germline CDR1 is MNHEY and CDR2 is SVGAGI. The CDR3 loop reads CASRRQGRGYGYTF. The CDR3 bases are TGTGCCAGCAGGAGACAGGGCCGGGGCTATGGCTACACCTTC.

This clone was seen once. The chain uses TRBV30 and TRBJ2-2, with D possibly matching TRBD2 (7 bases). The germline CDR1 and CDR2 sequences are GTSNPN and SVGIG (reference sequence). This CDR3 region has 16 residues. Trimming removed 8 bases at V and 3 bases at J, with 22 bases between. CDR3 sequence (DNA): TGTGCCCGGGGGGCAGGGAGTTCAGTGTACACCGGGGAGCTGTTTTTT. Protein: CARGAGSSVYTGELFF. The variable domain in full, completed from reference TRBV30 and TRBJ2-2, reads SQTIHQWPATLVQPVGSPLSLECTVEGTSNPNLYWYRQAAGRGLQLLFYSVGIGQISSEVPQNLSASRPQDRQFILSSKKLLLSDSGFYLCARGAGSSVYTGELFFGEGSRLTVL.

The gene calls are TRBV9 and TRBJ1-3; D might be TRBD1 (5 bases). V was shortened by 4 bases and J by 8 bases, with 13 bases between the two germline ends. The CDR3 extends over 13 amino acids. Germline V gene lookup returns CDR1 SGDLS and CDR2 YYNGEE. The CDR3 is CASSTRPQDTIYF. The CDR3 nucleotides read TGTGCCAGCAGCACCCGGCCACAGGACACCATATATTTT.

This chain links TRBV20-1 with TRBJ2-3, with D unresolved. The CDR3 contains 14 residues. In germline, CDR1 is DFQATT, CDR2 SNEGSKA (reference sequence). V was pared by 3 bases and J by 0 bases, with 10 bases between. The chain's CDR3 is CSASRSASTDTQYF. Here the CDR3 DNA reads TGCAGTGCTAGTCGAAGCGCGAGCACAGATACGCAGTATTTT.